This record looks at one TCR beta chain sequence and its context. This sample was included in a study of blood T cell repertoires in COVID-19. The wider study: Sources were T cells, B-cell-depleted T cells, or PBMCs; the material itself was cDNA or gDNA.

Per germline, CDR1 SQVTM and CDR2 ANQGSEA. The CDR3 has 16 residues. The V segment lost 6 bases and the J segment 9 bases; nucleotides outside the gene matches: 21. Seattle participants joined during active infection and were tracked over time. Profiled with immunoSEQ multiplex PCR; TCRdb holds only in-frame clones, not every one. The sample lists about 200,000 clones, about 85% occurring once. The TCR was taken from a man between 60 and 70 years old with COVID-19, enrolled during active disease. The specimen was peripheral blood. This chain connects TRBV29-1 to TRBJ2-7, with 9 bases fitting TRBD2. The CDR3 nucleotides read TGCAGCGTGGACGTGACGGGACTAGCTGGTTTCTCAGGGCAGTACTTC. It codes for CSVDVTGLAGFSGQYF.